The subject of this entry is one TCR beta chain. What it binds is unknown. Clones were read by immunoSEQ multiplex PCR, and TCRdb kept only the in-frame ones, dropping some. The table shows around 160,000 clones, with about 90% occurring only once. The CDR3 consists of 18 residues. V was clipped by 2 bases and J by 1 base, with 19 bases between them. Germline-derived CDR1 and CDR2 are MDHEN and SYDVKM. The data derive from a study of cytomegalovirus exposure and HLA in healthy donors. About the research overall: The roughly 130 validation repertoires used the same platform as the roughly 670 first-cohort repertoires, a later analysis reported.

Overall study findings and caveats: High sensitivity and specificity were reportedly achieved when the classifier diagnosed cytomegalovirus status. The listing of 150 to 200 TCR beta chains classed them as cytomegalovirus-associated. Subsequent analysis showed first-cohort TCR clusters tending to co-occur in more than 95 validation repertoires.

The clonotype originates from a woman in her late teens or twenties in good health and CMV-seropositive. Sequenced: PBMCs. This chain joins TRBV28 and TRBJ2-3; D is ambiguous. The CDR3 DNA reads as TGTGCCAGCAGTTTACTCCGGTCCGCCAGGTGGGGCACAGATACGCAGTATTTT. Translated: CASSLLRSARWGTDTQYF.